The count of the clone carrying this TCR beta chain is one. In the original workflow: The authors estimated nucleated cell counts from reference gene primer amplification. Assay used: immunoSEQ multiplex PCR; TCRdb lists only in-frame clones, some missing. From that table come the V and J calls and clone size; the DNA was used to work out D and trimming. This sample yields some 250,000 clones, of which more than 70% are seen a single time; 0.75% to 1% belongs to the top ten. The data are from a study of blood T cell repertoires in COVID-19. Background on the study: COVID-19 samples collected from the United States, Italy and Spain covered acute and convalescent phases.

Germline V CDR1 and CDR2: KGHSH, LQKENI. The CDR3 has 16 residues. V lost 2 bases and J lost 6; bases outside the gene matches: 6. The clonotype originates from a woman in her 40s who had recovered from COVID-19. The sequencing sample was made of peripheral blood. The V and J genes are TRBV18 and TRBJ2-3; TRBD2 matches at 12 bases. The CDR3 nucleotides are TGTGCCAGCTCACCAGGACTAGCGGGGATGGGTGATACGCAGTATTTT. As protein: CASSPGLAGMGDTQYF. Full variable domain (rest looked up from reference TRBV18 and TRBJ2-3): NAGVMQNPRHLVRRRGQEARLRCSPMKGHSHVYWYRQLPEEGLKFMVYLQKENIIDESGMPKERFSAEFPKEGPSILRIQQVVRGDSAAYFCASSPGLAGMGDTQYFGPGTRLTVL.